This T cell receptor beta chain was sequenced for a study of T cells after yellow fever vaccination. A few counts support this clonotype. Its target is unknown. The V end lost 0 bases, the J end lost 5 bases, and 7 bases lay between the germline ends. CDR1 SGHTA and CDR2 FQGNSA come from the germline V gene. The CDR3 consists of 14 residues. As TCR cDNA was made by 5'RACE template switching, a universal primer site and UMIs were added. MiXCR, run by TCRdb on the 5' RACE reads, gives a single entry per CDR3 protein. Of fewer than 150,000 distinct CDR3 sequences listed, 6.5% to 9% are singletons. Notes on the study in general: A minor fraction of clonotypes spanned both CD4 and CD8 compartments. The bulk population could contribute abundant contaminating clonotypes to FACS-sorted repertoires.

This specimen was CD4+ T cells sorted from PBMCs, taken around 45 days after the first yellow fever vaccination. The chain combines TRBV7-2 with TRBJ1-4; D is uncertain. The receptor comes from a man in his late teens or twenties who received the YFV17D yellow fever vaccine. DNA for the CDR3: TGTGCCAGCAGCTTAGCGAGAGACAATGAAAAACTGTTTTTT. Its translation: CASSLARDNEKLFF. Filled out from reference TRBV7-2 and TRBJ1-4, the complete variable domain reads GAGVSQSPSNKVTEKGKDVELRCDPISGHTALYWYRQSLGQGLEFLIYFQGNSAPDKSGLPSDRFSAERTGGSVSTLTIQRTQQEDSAVYLCASSLARDNEKLFFGSGTQLSVL.